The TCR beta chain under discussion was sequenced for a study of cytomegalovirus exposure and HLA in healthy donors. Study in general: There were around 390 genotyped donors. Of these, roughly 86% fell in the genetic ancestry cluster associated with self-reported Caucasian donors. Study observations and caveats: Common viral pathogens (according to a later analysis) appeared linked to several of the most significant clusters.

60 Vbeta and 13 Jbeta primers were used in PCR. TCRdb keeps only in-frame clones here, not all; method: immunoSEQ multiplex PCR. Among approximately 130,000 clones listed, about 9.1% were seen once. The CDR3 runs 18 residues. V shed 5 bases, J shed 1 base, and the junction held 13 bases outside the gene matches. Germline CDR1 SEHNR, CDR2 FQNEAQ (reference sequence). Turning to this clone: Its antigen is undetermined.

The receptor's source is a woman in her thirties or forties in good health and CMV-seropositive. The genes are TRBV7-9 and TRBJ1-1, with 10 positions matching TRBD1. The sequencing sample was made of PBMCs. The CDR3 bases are TGTGCCAGCAGCCCGATCGGTGCGGGACAGGGGACGAACACTGAAGCTTTCTTT. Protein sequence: CASSPIGAGQGTNTEAFF.